This TCR beta chain is from a study of shared clonotypes between healthy human individuals. Study-level background: Contributing individuals were two females and three males aged 18 to 49.

The input for sorted-subset replicate PCRs was roughly 180 ng DNA, about 30,000 T cell genomes. Libraries were prepared by immunoSEQ multiplex PCR; TCRdb keeps only in-frame clonotypes and omits some of them. The profile shows around 1,900,000 clones, just over 90% of them singletons. Study observations and caveats: The sharing of 4.5% to 5.5% of naive CD4 clonotypes was seen across a handful of donors. The genetic and exposure-history diversity represented was limited by few donors.

Germline V gives CDR1 SEHNR, CDR2 FQNEAQ (reference sequence). Trimming shortened V by 4 bases and J by 7 bases, and 11 bases separated the two germline ends. The CDR3 consists of 13 residues. Positively selected for CCR7, the CD45RO-negative cells used as naive CD8 cells excluded terminally differentiated effector memory CD45RA+ cells. In this sample, this clone turned up a few times. Antigen: not known. The sample consisted of naive CD8+ T cells from PBMCs. This sequence joins TRBV7-9 and TRBJ1-5, with D perhaps TRBD1 (6 bases). The clonotype comes from a man between 18 and 29 years old in good health. Some clones in this sample may be carry-over from other donors' samples. This chain's CDR3 is CASSSPTGQPQHF. The CDR3 region has the DNA TGTGCCAGCAGCTCCCCCACAGGGCAGCCCCAGCATTTT.